The 27 T cell receptor beta chains in this list originate from one sample, sequenced in a study of blood T cells in healthy people across ages. A sample-barcoded 5' primer and a J-beta primer mix were used in a second PCR of about 6 to 12 cycles. One entry per CDR3 protein results from TCRdb running MiXCR on the 5' RACE reads. The sample records 1,500,000 or so distinct CDR3 sequences, approximately 59% being singletons. Material: blood. These receptors were obtained from a man aged 18 to 29 in good health.

This clonotype was detected only a few times. The J gene is TRBJ2-2, the V gene TRBV29-1; a possible D gene is TRBD1 (5 bases). CDR1 and CDR2 (germline): SQVTM, ANQGSEA. The CDR3 spans 12 residues. Trimming took 5 bases from V and 5 from J, leaving 9 bases between them. The CDR3 sequence: CSVPRVTGELFF. The CDR3 coding sequence is TGCAGCGTTCCCAGGGTGACCGGGGAGCTGTTTTTT.

This clonotype was seen a handful of times. This chain joins TRBV12-3 or TRBV12-4 and TRBJ2-1; 9 bases align to TRBD1. The CDR3 loop spans 15 amino acids. Germline trimming cut 6 bases from V and 5 bases from J; bases unmatched to any gene: 8. The CDR3 DNA sequence: TGTGCCAGCAGCCCCGGGACAGGGCTCCACAATGAGCAGTTCTTC. Protein: CASSPGTGLHNEQFF.

The chain combines TRBV4-1 with TRBJ2-5, with TRBD2 matching over 7 bases. Trimming at V came to 10 bases and at J to 2 bases, leaving 10 bases not matched to a gene. The CDR3 extends over 14 amino acids. In germline, CDR1 is MGHRA, CDR2 YSYEKL. In nucleotides, the CDR3 is TGCGCCACCAGAGGCAGGGAGGGTCAAGAGACCCAGTACTTC. This codes for CATRGREGQETQYF.

Only a few counts were recorded for this clonotype. The CDR3 DNA reads TGCGCCAGCAGCCCAGGGGGCTGGGACAATGAGCAGTTCTTC. Encoded protein: CASSPGGWDNEQFF. The chain uses TRBV5-1 and TRBJ2-1, with TRBD1 identical over 8 bases. The CDR3 consists of 14 residues. V shed 4 bases and J 5 bases; nucleotides not matched to a gene: 5. Germline V lookup: CDR1 SGHRS, CDR2 YFSETQ.

V gene TRBV3-1 combines with J gene TRBJ2-7; 7 bases are shared with TRBD1. Germline V gene data show CDR1 as LGHDT and CDR2 as YNNKEL (reference sequence). The CDR3 spans 15 residues. V shed 0 bases, J shed 1 base, and the junction held 3 bases outside the gene matches. Here the CDR3 DNA reads TGTGCCAGCAGCCAAGATTGGGACAGTTCCTACGAGCAGTACTTC. Amino acid sequence: CASSQDWDSSYEQYF.

This clonotype was counted only a few times. V gene TRBV7-8 combines with J gene TRBJ2-7; D is undetermined. Trimming stripped 1 base from V and 3 bases from J, with 13 bases between. Germline V gene sequence: CDR1 SGHVS, CDR2 FQNEAQ. The CDR3 has 15 amino acids. The CDR3 is CASSLVRWELYEQYF. CDR3 coding DNA: TGTGCCAGCAGCTTAGTGCGGTGGGAACTCTACGAGCAGTACTTC.

The chain has TRBV7-6 and TRBJ2-7; 9 bases are a match to TRBD1. V lost 5 bases, J lost 3 bases, and 11 bases stayed unmatched. CDR1 and CDR2 (germline): SGHVS, FNYEAQ. The CDR3 totals 16 residues. The CDR3 region has the DNA TGTGCCAGCAGCCCTACGACAGGGGGAGTTATCTACGAGCAGTACTTC. It specifies CASSPTTGGVIYEQYF.

The V call is TRBV9, the J call TRBJ2-5, with D perhaps given as TRBD1 or TRBD2 (5 bases each). The tail of the sequence fits TRBJ2-7 better, so the J call may be wrong. This CDR3 spans 15 amino acids. Germline CDR1 SGDLS, CDR2 YYNGEE. Here the CDR3 reads CASSVGHRWGYEQYF. The CDR3 nucleotides are TGTGCCAGCAGCGTAGGTCATCGGTGGGGGTACGAGCAGTACTTC.

V and J are TRBV29-1 and TRBJ2-1; 8 nucleotides align to TRBD1. CDR1 and CDR2 (germline): SQVTM, ANQGSEA. V was clipped by 5 bases and J by 7 bases; unmatched bases: 13. The CDR3 runs to 15 residues. The DNA of the CDR3 is TGCAGCGTTCCCTGGACAGGGCGTTTAGGAAATGAGCAGTTCTTC. It translates to CSVPWTGRLGNEQFF.

V gene TRBV27 combines with J gene TRBJ1-2, with no clear D. Germline V CDR1 and CDR2: MNHEY, SMNVEV (reference sequence). The CDR3 consists of 16 residues. V was shortened by 5 bases and J by 0 bases, with 16 bases between the two germline ends. The CDR3 bases are TGTGCCAGCAGTCCAACCCCAGCGTTAGCTAACTATGGCTACACCTTC. Translation gives CASSPTPALANYGYTF.

The sample holds many counts of this clonotype. CDR3 loop: CASSRLAGSYEQYF. CDR3 in DNA: TGTGCCAGCAGCCGTTTAGCGGGTTCGTACGAGCAGTACTTC. V is TRBV12-3 or TRBV12-4 and J is TRBJ2-7, with 7 positions matching TRBD2. Losses at the gene ends were 6 bases for V and 4 bases for J; bases not matched to a gene: 9. This CDR3 comprises 14 residues.

This clonotype was detected only a few times. V and J are TRBV20-1 and TRBJ2-7; D unresolved. Germline CDR1 reads DFQATT; CDR2 reads SNEGSKA (reference sequence). This CDR3 has 13 amino acids. V was pared by 4 bases and J by 0 bases, with 10 bases between. The CDR3 DNA sequence: TGCAGTGCTATGACCCGCAGCTCCTACGAGCAGTACTTC. Translation: CSAMTRSSYEQYF.

The rearrangement joins TRBV20-1 to TRBJ2-5, with TRBD2 matching over 10 bases. Germline-derived CDR1 and CDR2 are DFQATT and SNEGSKA (reference sequence). V lost 5 bases and J lost 4; bases outside the gene matches: 10. The CDR3 has 15 amino acids. The CDR3, as DNA: TGCAGTGCTGTCTCCGGGACTAGCGTTCGAGAGACCCAGTACTTC. This translates into CSAVSGTSVRETQYF.

This clonotype appeared a few times. V and J are TRBV4-2 and TRBJ2-1; 8 bases line up with TRBD1. Per the germline V gene, CDR1 is LGHNA and CDR2 is YNFKEQ. CDR3 length equals 16 residues. V shed 3 bases and J 2 bases; nucleotides not matched to a gene: 6. The CDR3 DNA follows: TGTGCCAGCAGCCACACCGGGACAGGAACCTACAATGAGCAGTTCTTC. Its protein product is CASSHTGTGTYNEQFF.

This clonotype came up a few times. The chain carries TRBV29-1 and TRBJ2-7; D is perhaps TRBD1 (6 bases). This CDR3 has 13 amino acids. Germline CDR1 SQVTM, CDR2 ANQGSEA. V lost 4 bases, J lost 3 bases, and 13 bases lay in between. The CDR3: CSVGQVNRYEQYF. Written as DNA, the CDR3 is TGCAGCGTTGGACAGGTGAATCGCTACGAGCAGTACTTC.

The chain uses TRBV5-1 and TRBJ1-4, with 9 bases that match TRBD1. Germline V CDR1 and CDR2: SGHRS, YFSETQ. CDR3 length: 15 residues. The trim removed 4 bases at V and 7 bases at J, leaving 8 bases unmatched. The chain's CDR3 is CASSPHRDRVEKLFF. Here the CDR3 DNA reads TGCGCCAGCAGCCCCCACCGGGACAGGGTTGAAAAACTGTTTTTT.

The chain has TRBV4-1 and TRBJ1-5; D uncertain. Trimming took off 1 base at V and 4 bases at J, with 8 bases between the two ends. The germline V gene encodes CDR1 MGHRA and CDR2 YSYEKL. This CDR3 region has 14 residues. Here the CDR3 reads CASSQVPANQPQHF. The DNA of the CDR3 is TGCGCCAGCAGCCAAGTCCCGGCAAATCAGCCCCAGCATTTT.

The genes are TRBV15 and TRBJ1-1; D remains unclear. CDR3 size: 19 residues. V lost 0 bases and J 4 bases, leaving 24 bases between the germline ends. Germline lookup yields CDR1 LNHNV and CDR2 YYDKDF (reference sequence). The CDR3 reads CATSREIVGSAPGVTEAFF. CDR3 DNA: TGTGCCACCAGCAGAGAGATTGTCGGCAGCGCCCCCGGAGTCACTGAAGCTTTCTTT.

This chain links TRBV4-1 with TRBJ2-1, with D possibly TRBD2 on 6 matching bases. Germline lookup yields CDR1 MGHRA and CDR2 YSYEKL. The length of the CDR3 is 12 residues. Trimming pared 6 bases from V and 9 bases from J, leaving 12 bases between. CDR3 nucleotides: TGCGCCAGCAGTCGTACTAGCAGTGAGCAGTTCTTC. This encodes CASSRTSSEQFF.

The rearrangement joins TRBV5-6 to TRBJ1-2; D perhaps matches TRBD1 (6 bases). Germline V gene sequence: CDR1 SGHDT, CDR2 YYEEEE. V lost 1 base to trimming and J lost 2 bases, with 15 bases between them. The CDR3 has 16 amino acids. The CDR3: CASSLSGQTANYGYTF. Here the CDR3 DNA reads TGTGCCAGCAGCTTGTCCGGACAGACGGCAAACTATGGCTACACCTTC.

J is TRBJ2-4 and V is TRBV4-1; D unclear. V was trimmed by 0 bases and J by 5 bases, leaving 5 bases between them. The germline V gene encodes CDR1 MGHRA and CDR2 YSYEKL. This CDR3 is 13 amino acids long. The CDR3 DNA reads TGCGCCAGCAGCCAAGACAGGCAAAACATTCAGTACTTC. Translation gives CASSQDRQNIQYF.

The chain is built from TRBV4-1 and TRBJ2-3, with D unclear. Trimming stripped 0 bases from V and 9 bases from J, with 16 bases between. Germline CDR1 MGHRA, CDR2 YSYEKL. The CDR3 covers 15 residues. In nucleotides, the CDR3 is TGCGCCAGCAGCCAAGATATGAACTCCCCAAGCACGCAGTATTTT. Encoded protein: CASSQDMNSPSTQYF.

The V and J genes are TRBV4-1 and TRBJ2-4, with D unresolved. The assigned J gene may be wrong: the sequence end matches TRBJ2-5 better. CDR1 is MGHRA and CDR2 is YSYEKL in the germline V gene. This CDR3 contains 12 residues. The CDR3 loop reads CASSRDLETQYF. The CDR3 nucleotides read TGCGCCAGCAGCCGTGACCTAGAGACCCAGTACTTC.

The CDR3 loop is CASSLTGDADYGYTF. In nucleotides, the CDR3 is TGTGCCAGCAGCTTGACAGGGGATGCAGACTATGGCTACACCTTC. The rearrangement links TRBV7-9 to TRBJ1-2, with 8 bases fitting TRBD1. Trimming removed 3 bases from V and 3 bases from J; junction bases left unmatched: 6. The germline V gene encodes CDR1 SEHNR and CDR2 FQNEAQ (reference sequence). The CDR3 is made up of 15 amino acids. The whole variable domain, remainder taken from reference TRBV7-9 and TRBJ1-2, is DTGVSQNPRHKITKRGQNVTFRCDPISEHNRLYWYRQTLGQGPEFLTYFQNEAQLEKSRLLSDRFSAERPKGSFSTLEIQRTEQGDSAMYLCASSLTGDADYGYTFGSGTRLTVV.

The chain joins TRBV5-1 to TRBJ2-3, with D possibly matching TRBD1 (5 bases). The CDR3 length is 16 residues. V lost 0 bases and J 6 bases, leaving 17 bases between the germline ends. Germline V gene lookup returns CDR1 SGHRS and CDR2 YFSETQ. The CDR3 spells CASSLATGSRHDTQYF. For the CDR3, the DNA is TGCGCCAGCAGCTTGGCTACAGGTTCGCGACACGATACGCAGTATTTT.

The chain recombines TRBV3-1 with TRBJ1-2, with 7 bases fitting TRBD1. Per germline, CDR1 LGHDT and CDR2 YNNKEL (reference sequence). CDR3 length: 15 residues. After removal of 1 base from V and 5 bases from J, the junction contained 7 bases not matched to a gene. Written as DNA, the CDR3 is TGTGCCAGCAGCCAAGGACTGGGACAGTTATATGGCTACACCTTC. Amino acid sequence: CASSQGLGQLYGYTF. The full variable domain, completed using reference TRBV3-1 and TRBJ1-2, is DTAVSQTPKYLVTQMGNDKSIKCEQNLGHDTMYWYKQDSKKFLKIMFSYNNKELIINETVPNRFSPKSPDKAHLNLHINSLELGDSAVYFCASSQGLGQLYGYTFGSGTRLTVV.

V is TRBV11-2 and J is TRBJ2-1, with 9 nucleotides matching TRBD1. There are 12 residues in the CDR3. V shed 10 bases, J shed 5 bases, and the junction held 3 bases outside the gene matches. CDR1 SGHAT and CDR2 FQNNGV come from the germline V gene. CDR3: CANRGLDNEQFF. CDR3 DNA sequence: TGTGCCAACAGGGGGCTAGACAATGAGCAGTTCTTC.